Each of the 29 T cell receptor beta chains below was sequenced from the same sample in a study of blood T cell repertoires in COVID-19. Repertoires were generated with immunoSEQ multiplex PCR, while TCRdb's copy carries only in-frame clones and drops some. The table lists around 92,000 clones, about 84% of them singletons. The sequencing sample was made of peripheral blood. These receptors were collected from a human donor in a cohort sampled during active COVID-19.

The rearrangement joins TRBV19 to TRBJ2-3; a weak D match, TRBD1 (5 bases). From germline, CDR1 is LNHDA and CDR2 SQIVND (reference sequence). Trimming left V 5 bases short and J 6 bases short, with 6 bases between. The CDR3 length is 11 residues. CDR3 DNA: TGTGCCAGTAGTGGGGCGGATACGCAGTATTTT. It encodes CASSGADTQYF.

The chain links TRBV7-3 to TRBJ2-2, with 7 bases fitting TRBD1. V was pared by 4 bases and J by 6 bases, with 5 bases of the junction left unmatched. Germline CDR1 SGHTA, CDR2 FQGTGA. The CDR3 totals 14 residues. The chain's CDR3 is CASSSTGVAGELFF. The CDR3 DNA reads TGTGCCAGCAGCTCTACAGGGGTGGCCGGGGAGCTGTTTTTT.

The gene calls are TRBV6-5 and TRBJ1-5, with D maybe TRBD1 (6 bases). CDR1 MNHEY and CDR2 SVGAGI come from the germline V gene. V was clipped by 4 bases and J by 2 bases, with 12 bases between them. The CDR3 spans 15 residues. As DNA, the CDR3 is TGTGCCAGCAGTTTCGACAGGAAAGGCAATCAGCCCCAGCATTTT. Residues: CASSFDRKGNQPQHF.

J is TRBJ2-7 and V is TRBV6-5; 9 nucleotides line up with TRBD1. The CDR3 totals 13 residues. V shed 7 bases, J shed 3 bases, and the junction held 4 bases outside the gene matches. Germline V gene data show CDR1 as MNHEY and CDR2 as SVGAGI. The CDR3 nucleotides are TGTGCCAGCACTCCGGGACAGGGCTACGAGCAGTACTTC. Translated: CASTPGQGYEQYF.

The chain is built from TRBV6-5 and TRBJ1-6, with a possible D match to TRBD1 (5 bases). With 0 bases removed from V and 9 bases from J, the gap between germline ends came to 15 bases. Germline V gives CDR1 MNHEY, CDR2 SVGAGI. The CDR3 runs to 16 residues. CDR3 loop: CASSYSGTRGGSPLHF. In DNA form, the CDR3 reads TGTGCCAGCAGTTACTCCGGGACCCGGGGGGGTTCACCCCTCCACTTT.

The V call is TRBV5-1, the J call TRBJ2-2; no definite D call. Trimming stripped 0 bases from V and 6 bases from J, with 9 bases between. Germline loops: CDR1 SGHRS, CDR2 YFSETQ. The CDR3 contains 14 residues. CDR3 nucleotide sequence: TGCGCCAGCAGCTTGGTAGGAGAGGCCGGGGAGCTGTTTTTT. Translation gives CASSLVGEAGELFF. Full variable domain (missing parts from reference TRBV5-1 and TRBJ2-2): KAGVTQTPRYLIKTRGQQVTLSCSPISGHRSVSWYQQTPGQGLQFLFEYFSETQRNKGNFPGRFSGRQFSNSRSEMNVSTLELGDSALYLCASSLVGEAGELFFGEGSRLTVL.

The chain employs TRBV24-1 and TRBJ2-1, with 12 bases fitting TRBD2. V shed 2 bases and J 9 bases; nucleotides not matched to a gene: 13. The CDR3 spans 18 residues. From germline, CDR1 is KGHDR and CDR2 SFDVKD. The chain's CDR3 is CATSDSGLAGLARGEQFF. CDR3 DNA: TGTGCCACCAGTGATTCCGGACTAGCGGGACTTGCCCGGGGTGAGCAGTTCTTC.

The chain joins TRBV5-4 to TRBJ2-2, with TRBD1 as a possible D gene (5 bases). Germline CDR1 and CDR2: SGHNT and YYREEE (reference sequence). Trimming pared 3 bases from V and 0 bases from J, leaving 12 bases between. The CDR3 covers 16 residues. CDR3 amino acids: CASSSRRTTNTGELFF. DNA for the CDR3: TGTGCCAGCAGCTCCAGACGGACAACGAACACCGGGGAGCTGTTTTTT.

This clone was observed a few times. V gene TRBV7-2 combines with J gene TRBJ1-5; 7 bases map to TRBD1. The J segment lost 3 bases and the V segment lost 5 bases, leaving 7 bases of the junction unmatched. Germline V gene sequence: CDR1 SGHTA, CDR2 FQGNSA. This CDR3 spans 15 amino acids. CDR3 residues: CASSPRTGVNQPQHF. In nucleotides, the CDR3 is TGTGCCAGCAGCCCCCGGACAGGTGTCAATCAGCCCCAGCATTTT.

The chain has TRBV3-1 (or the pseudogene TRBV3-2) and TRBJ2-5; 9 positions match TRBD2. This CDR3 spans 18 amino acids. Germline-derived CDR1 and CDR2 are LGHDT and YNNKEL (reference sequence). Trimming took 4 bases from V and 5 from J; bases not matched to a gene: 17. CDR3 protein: CASSPDDSGGTAWETQYF. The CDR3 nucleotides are TGTGCCAGCAGCCCTGACGACAGCGGGGGGACTGCGTGGGAGACCCAGTACTTC.

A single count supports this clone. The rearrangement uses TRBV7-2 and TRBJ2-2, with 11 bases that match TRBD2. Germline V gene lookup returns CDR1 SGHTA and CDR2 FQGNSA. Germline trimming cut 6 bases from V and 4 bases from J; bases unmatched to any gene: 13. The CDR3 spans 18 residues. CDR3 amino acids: CASRSRTLAGGGTGELFF. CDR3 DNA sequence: TGTGCCAGCAGATCAAGAACCCTAGCGGGAGGCGGCACCGGGGAGCTGTTTTTT.

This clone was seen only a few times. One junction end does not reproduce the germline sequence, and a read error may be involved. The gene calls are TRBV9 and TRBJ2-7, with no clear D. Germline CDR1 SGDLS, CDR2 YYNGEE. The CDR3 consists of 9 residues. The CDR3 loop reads CASSALEHF. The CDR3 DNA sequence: TGTGCCAGCAGCGCCCTTGAGCACTTC.

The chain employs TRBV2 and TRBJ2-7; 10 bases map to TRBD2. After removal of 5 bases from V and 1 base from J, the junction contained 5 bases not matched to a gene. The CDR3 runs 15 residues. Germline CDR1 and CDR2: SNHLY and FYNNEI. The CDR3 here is CASSMWTSGSYEQYF. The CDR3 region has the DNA TGTGCCAGCAGTATGTGGACTAGCGGATCCTACGAGCAGTACTTC.

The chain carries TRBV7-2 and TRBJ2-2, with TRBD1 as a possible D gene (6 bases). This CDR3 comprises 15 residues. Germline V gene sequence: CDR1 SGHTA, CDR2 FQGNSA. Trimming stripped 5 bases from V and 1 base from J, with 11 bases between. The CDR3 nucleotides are TGTGCCAGCAGCACTACAGGGCTGAACACCGGGGAGCTGTTTTTT. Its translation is CASSTTGLNTGELFF.

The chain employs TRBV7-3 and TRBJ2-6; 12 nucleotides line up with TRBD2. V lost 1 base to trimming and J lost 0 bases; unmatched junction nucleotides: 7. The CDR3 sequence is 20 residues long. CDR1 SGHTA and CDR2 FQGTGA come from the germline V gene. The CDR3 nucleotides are TGTGCCAGCAGCTTAAGGACTAGCGGGGCCGATAGCTCTGGGGCCAACGTCCTGACTTTC. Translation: CASSLRTSGADSSGANVLTF.

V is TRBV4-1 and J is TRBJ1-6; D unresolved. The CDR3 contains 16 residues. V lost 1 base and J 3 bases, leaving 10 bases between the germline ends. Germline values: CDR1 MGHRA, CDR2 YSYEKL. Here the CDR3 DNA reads TGCGCCAGCAGCCAAGTGGACTGGCTCTATAATTCACCCCTCCACTTT. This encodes CASSQVDWLYNSPLHF.

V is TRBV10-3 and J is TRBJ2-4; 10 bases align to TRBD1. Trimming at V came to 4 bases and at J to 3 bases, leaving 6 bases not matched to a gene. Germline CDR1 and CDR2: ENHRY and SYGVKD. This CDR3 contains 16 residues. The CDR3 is CAISGDRGAIKNIQYF. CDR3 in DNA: TGTGCCATCAGTGGGGACAGGGGCGCAATCAAAAACATTCAGTACTTC.

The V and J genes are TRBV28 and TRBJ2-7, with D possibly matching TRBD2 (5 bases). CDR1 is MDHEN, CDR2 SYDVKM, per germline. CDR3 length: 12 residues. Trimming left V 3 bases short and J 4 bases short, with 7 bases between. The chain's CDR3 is CASSFRGYEQYF. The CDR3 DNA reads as TGTGCCAGCAGTTTTCGAGGGTACGAGCAGTACTTC. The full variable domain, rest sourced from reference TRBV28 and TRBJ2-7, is DVKVTQSSRYLVKRTGEKVFLECVQDMDHENMFWYRQDPGLGLRLIYFSYDVKMKEKGDIPEGYSVSREKKERFSLILESASTNQTSMYLCASSFRGYEQYFGPGTRLTVT.

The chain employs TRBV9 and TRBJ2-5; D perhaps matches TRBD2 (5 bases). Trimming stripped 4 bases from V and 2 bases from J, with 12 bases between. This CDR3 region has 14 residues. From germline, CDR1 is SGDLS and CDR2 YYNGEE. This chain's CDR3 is CASSPSPQQETQYF. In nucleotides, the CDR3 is TGTGCCAGCAGCCCTAGCCCACAGCAAGAGACCCAGTACTTC.

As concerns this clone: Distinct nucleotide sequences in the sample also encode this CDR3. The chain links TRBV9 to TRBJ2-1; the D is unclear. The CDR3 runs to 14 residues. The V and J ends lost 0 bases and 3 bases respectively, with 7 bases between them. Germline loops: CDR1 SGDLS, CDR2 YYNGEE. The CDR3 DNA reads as TGTGCCAGCAGCGTAGAACAAATCTACAATGAGCAGTTCTTC. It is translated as CASSVEQIYNEQFF.

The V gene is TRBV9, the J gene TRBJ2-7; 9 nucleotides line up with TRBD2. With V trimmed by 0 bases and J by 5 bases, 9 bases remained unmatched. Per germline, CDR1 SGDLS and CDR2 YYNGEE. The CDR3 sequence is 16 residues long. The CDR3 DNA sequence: TGTGCCAGCAGCGTAGATGGCGGGAGGGCCGGCGACGAGCAGTACTTC. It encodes CASSVDGGRAGDEQYF.

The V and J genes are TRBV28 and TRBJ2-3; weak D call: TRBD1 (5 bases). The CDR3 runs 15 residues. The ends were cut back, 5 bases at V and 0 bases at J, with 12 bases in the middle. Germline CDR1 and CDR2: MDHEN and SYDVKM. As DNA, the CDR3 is TGTGCCAGCAGTCAGGGTTTATCTAGCACAGATACGCAGTATTTT. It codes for CASSQGLSSTDTQYF.

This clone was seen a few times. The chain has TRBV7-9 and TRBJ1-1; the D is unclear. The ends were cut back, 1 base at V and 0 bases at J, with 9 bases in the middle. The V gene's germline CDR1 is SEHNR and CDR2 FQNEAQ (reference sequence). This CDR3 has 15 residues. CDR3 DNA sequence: TGTGCCAGCAGCTTAGTTAACACCATGAACACTGAAGCTTTCTTT. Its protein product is CASSLVNTMNTEAFF. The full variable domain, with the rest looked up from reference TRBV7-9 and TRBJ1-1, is DTGVSQNPRHKITKRGQNVTFRCDPISEHNRLYWYRQTLGQGPEFLTYFQNEAQLEKSRLLSDRFSAERPKGSFSTLEIQRTEQGDSAMYLCASSLVNTMNTEAFFGQGTRLTVV.

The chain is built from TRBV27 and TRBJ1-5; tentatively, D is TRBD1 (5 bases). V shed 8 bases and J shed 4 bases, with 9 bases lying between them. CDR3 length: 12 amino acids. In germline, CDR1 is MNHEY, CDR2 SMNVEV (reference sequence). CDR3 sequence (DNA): TGTGCCAGCGGAGACAGAAATCAGCCCCAGCATTTT. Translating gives CASGDRNQPQHF.

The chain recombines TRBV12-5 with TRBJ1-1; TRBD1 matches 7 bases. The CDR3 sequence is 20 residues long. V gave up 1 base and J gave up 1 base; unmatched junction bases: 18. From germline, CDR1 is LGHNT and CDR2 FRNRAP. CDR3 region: CASGLEGDRTRNWENTEAFF. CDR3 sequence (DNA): TGTGCTAGTGGTTTGGAGGGGGACAGAACTAGAAACTGGGAGAACACTGAAGCTTTCTTT.

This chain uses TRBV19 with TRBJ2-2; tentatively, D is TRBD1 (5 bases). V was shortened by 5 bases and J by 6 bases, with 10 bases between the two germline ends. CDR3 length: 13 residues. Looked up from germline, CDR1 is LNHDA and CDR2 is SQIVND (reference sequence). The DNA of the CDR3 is TGTGCCAGTAGTGCGCAGGGTCCCGGGGAGCTGTTTTTT. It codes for CASSAQGPGELFF.

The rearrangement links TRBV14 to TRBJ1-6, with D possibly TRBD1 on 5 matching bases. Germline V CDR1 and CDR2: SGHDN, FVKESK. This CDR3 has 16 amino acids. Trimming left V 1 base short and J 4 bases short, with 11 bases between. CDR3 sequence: CASSQAGRGYNSPLHF. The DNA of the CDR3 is TGTGCCAGCAGCCAAGCTGGCCGGGGGTATAATTCACCCCTCCACTTT.

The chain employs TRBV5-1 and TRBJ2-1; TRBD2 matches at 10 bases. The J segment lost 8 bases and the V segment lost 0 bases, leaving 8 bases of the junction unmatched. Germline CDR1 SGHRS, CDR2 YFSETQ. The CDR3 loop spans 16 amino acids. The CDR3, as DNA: TGCGCCAGCAGCTTGGCCGCGGCTAGCGGGGGCTATGAGCAGTTCTTC. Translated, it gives CASSLAAASGGYEQFF.

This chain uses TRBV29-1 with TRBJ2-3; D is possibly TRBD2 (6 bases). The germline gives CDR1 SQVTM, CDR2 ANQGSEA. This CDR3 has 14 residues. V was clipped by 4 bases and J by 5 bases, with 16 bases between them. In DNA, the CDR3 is TGCAGCGTTGTTGGCGGAGGGGCGAAAGATACGCAGTATTTT. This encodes CSVVGGGAKDTQYF.